These 30 T cell receptor beta chains originate from one sample sequenced in a study of identifying expanded T cells in peripheral blood. Repertoires were generated with immunoSEQ multiplex PCR, while TCRdb's copy carries only in-frame clones and drops some. This table holds more than 85,000 clones, about nine tenths found once. Sequencing used blood. These receptors were collected from a person between 18 and 70 years old in good health.

The chain links TRBV10-3 to TRBJ2-7; 8 bases agree with TRBD2. The CDR3 runs to 15 residues. Trimming at V came to 4 bases and at J to 0 bases, leaving 5 bases not matched to a gene. Germline assignment: CDR1 ENHRY and CDR2 SYGVKD. CDR3 bases: TGTGCCATCAGTGTTGGTAGCGGGGTCTCCTACGAGCAGTACTTC. Translation gives CAISVGSGVSYEQYF.

A single count supports this clone. This chain links TRBV7-9 with TRBJ1-3, with D maybe TRBD1 (5 bases). From germline, CDR1 is SEHNR and CDR2 FQNEAQ (reference sequence). This CDR3 spans 16 amino acids. V gave up 4 bases and J gave up 0 bases, with 13 bases separating them. The CDR3 loop is CASSSETGLSGNTIYF. The CDR3 DNA is TGTGCCAGCAGCTCGGAAACGGGGCTCTCTGGAAACACCATATATTTT.

The rearrangement links TRBV5-1 to TRBJ2-1, with D possibly matching TRBD2 (6 bases). Germline lookup yields CDR1 SGHRS and CDR2 YFSETQ. The germline V and J ends were trimmed by 1 base and 8 bases, with 16 bases remaining between them. The CDR3 has 15 amino acids. The CDR3, as DNA: TGCGCCAGCAGCTTGACAGGACTACCGGCCCATGAGCAGTTCTTC. It translates to CASSLTGLPAHEQFF.

The chain employs TRBV9 and TRBJ2-2; a weak D match, TRBD2 (5 bases). There are 15 residues in the CDR3. Germline loops: CDR1 SGDLS, CDR2 YYNGEE. V was shortened by 0 bases and J by 6 bases, with 12 bases between the two germline ends. For the CDR3, the DNA is TGTGCCAGCAGCGTAGAACTAGTAGGTGCCGGGGAGCTGTTTTTT. Encoded protein: CASSVELVGAGELFF. The full variable domain, with the rest looked up from reference TRBV9 and TRBJ2-2, is DSGVTQTPKHLITATGQRVTLRCSPRSGDLSVYWYQQSLDQGLQFLIQYYNGEERAKGNILERFSAQQFPDLHSELNLSSLELGDSALYFCASSVELVGAGELFFGEGSRLTVL.

The chain links TRBV5-1 to TRBJ1-1; no firm D call. Germline CDR1 reads SGHRS; CDR2 reads YFSETQ. This CDR3 is built from 15 residues. V was shortened by 5 bases and J by 0 bases, with 14 bases between the two germline ends. Written as DNA, the CDR3 is TGCGCCAGCAGGCGATCCCCCAGCGTGAACACTGAAGCTTTCTTT. Translated: CASRRSPSVNTEAFF.

This chain joins TRBV6-4 and TRBJ2-3, with 10 bases identical to TRBD2. J lost 6 bases, V lost 4 bases, and 4 bases had no gene match. The CDR3 runs 14 residues. From germline, CDR1 is MRHNA and CDR2 SNTAGT. The CDR3 spells CASSVSGGLDTQYF. The CDR3 DNA sequence: TGTGCCAGCAGTGTTAGCGGGGGGTTGGATACGCAGTATTTT.

As DNA, the CDR3 is TGTGCCAGCAGCTTAGTAGGGTACACCGGGGAGCTGTTTTTT. This gives the protein CASSLVGYTGELFF. The chain uses TRBV7-8 and TRBJ2-2; D ambiguous. The CDR3 spans 14 residues. Trimming cost V 1 base and J 3 bases, with 6 bases left between them. The germline V gene encodes CDR1 SGHVS and CDR2 FQNEAQ.

This clone appeared once. V usage is TRBV19 and J usage is TRBJ1-5; the D is unclear. In germline, CDR1 is LNHDA, CDR2 SQIVND (reference sequence). The CDR3 sequence is 15 residues long. Trimming took 1 base from V and 5 from J, leaving 12 bases between them. This CDR3 reads CASSIGSRIHQPQHF. The CDR3 DNA sequence: TGTGCCAGTAGTATAGGGAGCAGAATTCATCAGCCCCAGCATTTT.

The rearrangement links TRBV11-2 to TRBJ2-7, with D unresolved. V was shortened by 1 base and J by 3 bases, with 22 bases between the two germline ends. This CDR3 is 18 amino acids long. Per germline, CDR1 SGHAT and CDR2 FQNNGV. CDR3: CASSLVLVAGQGLYEQYF. As DNA, the CDR3 is TGTGCCAGCAGCTTAGTCCTGGTGGCCGGGCAAGGGCTCTACGAGCAGTACTTC.

This chain links TRBV4-1 with TRBJ1-2, with a possible D match to TRBD1 (5 bases). Germline CDR1 is MGHRA and CDR2 is YSYEKL. The CDR3 spans 15 residues. The V end lost 0 bases, the J end lost 7 bases, and 15 bases lay between the germline ends. The CDR3 reads CASSQDRGPPGGYTF. The CDR3 DNA follows: TGCGCCAGCAGCCAAGATCGGGGACCCCCCGGTGGCTACACCTTC.

The V call is TRBV15, the J call TRBJ1-4; D is undetermined. Trimming removed 0 bases at V and 7 bases at J, with 12 bases between. Germline assignment: CDR1 LNHNV and CDR2 YYDKDF (reference sequence). The CDR3 is made up of 15 amino acids. In DNA, the CDR3 is TGTGCCACCAGCAGAGATAAGGGCTGGGGTGAAAAACTGTTTTTT. Translated, it gives CATSRDKGWGEKLFF.

The chain couples TRBV6-6 to TRBJ2-5, with D hard to call. V was trimmed by 7 bases and J by 1 base, leaving 10 bases between them. The CDR3 extends over 13 amino acids. CDR1 and CDR2 (germline): MNHNY, SVGAGI (reference sequence). CDR3 bases: TGTGCCAGCACCTCCTTAAGCCAAGAGACCCAGTACTTC. Its protein is CASTSLSQETQYF.

Details on this clone: Other DNA sequences from this sample encode an identical CDR3 as well. The CDR3 is CASSIQGSQPQHF. The DNA for the CDR3 is TGTGCCAGTAGTATCCAGGGAAGTCAGCCCCAGCATTTT. The rearrangement joins TRBV19 to TRBJ1-5, with D possibly matching TRBD1 (5 bases). Deletions cut 3 bases from V and 6 bases from J, with 9 bases between. The CDR3 spans 13 residues. The germline CDR1 and CDR2 sequences are LNHDA and SQIVND (reference sequence).

The V gene is TRBV19, the J gene TRBJ1-4, with 9 bases aligning to TRBD1. The CDR3 is made up of 18 amino acids. Trimming cost V 3 bases and J 8 bases; bases outside gene matches: 16. Germline assignment: CDR1 LNHDA and CDR2 SQIVND (reference sequence). CDR3 residues: CASSMVGTGSIYGEKLFF. DNA of the CDR3: TGTGCCAGTAGTATGGTGGGGACAGGGTCGATCTACGGAGAAAAACTGTTTTTT. Full variable domain (missing parts from reference TRBV19 and TRBJ1-4): DGGITQSPKYLFRKEGQNVTLSCEQNLNHDAMYWYRQDPGQGLRLIYYSQIVNDFQKGDIAEGYSVSREKKESFPLTVTSAQKNPTAFYLCASSMVGTGSIYGEKLFFGSGTQLSVL.

About this clone itself: This same CDR3 is encoded by further DNA sequences in the sample. The chain joins TRBV10-2 to TRBJ2-7; 8 nucleotides align to TRBD1. The CDR3 has 16 residues. J gave up 2 bases and V 1 base, and 7 bases lay outside the gene matches. CDR1 is WSHSY and CDR2 is SAAADI in the germline V gene. The CDR3, as DNA: TGCGCCAGCAGTGAGTGGCGGACAGGGACCACCTACGAGCAGTACTTC. Protein product: CASSEWRTGTTYEQYF.

The chain uses TRBV4-3 and TRBJ1-1; 8 bases map to TRBD1. The CDR3 has 16 amino acids. After removal of 0 bases from V and 4 bases from J, the junction contained 7 bases not matched to a gene. Looked up from germline, CDR1 is LGHNA and CDR2 is YSLEER. In nucleotides, the CDR3 is TGCGCCAGCAGCCAAGACCCAGGGGGCGCAGGCACTGAAGCTTTCTTT. Amino acid sequence: CASSQDPGGAGTEAFF.

This clone was seen more than once but under ten times. The rearrangement joins TRBV7-9 to TRBJ1-1; TRBD1 aligns across 9 bases. CDR1 SEHNR and CDR2 FQNEAQ come from the germline V gene (reference sequence). J lost 7 bases, V lost 4 bases, and 13 bases had no gene match. This CDR3 is built from 16 residues. The CDR3 sequence is CASSSQMGQGGYEAFF. The DNA of the CDR3 is TGTGCCAGCAGCTCACAAATGGGACAGGGTGGATATGAAGCTTTCTTT. The whole variable domain, remainder taken from reference TRBV7-9 and TRBJ1-1, is DTGVSQNPRHKITKRGQNVTFRCDPISEHNRLYWYRQTLGQGPEFLTYFQNEAQLEKSRLLSDRFSAERPKGSFSTLEIQRTEQGDSAMYLCASSSQMGQGGYEAFFGQGTRLTVV.

The V gene is TRBV4-2, the J gene TRBJ1-2; D gene ambiguous. Trimming removed 0 bases from V and 2 bases from J, with 7 bases in between. Per germline, CDR1 LGHNA and CDR2 YNFKEQ. CDR3 length: 14 amino acids. CDR3 in amino acids: CASSQDTGNYGYTF. CDR3 DNA: TGTGCCAGCAGCCAAGATACGGGAAACTATGGCTACACCTTC.

This clone has only one observation. This rearrangement joins TRBV4-1 to TRBJ2-1, with 7 bases matching TRBD2. Losses at the gene ends were 0 bases for V and 5 bases for J; bases not matched to a gene: 10. The CDR3 runs 17 residues. The germline gives CDR1 MGHRA, CDR2 YSYEKL. This chain's CDR3 is CASSQDGIGGGDNEQFF. The CDR3 DNA sequence: TGCGCCAGCAGCCAAGATGGAATTGGGGGGGGAGACAATGAGCAGTTCTTC.

Remarks on this clone: Other DNA sequences in the sample encode the same CDR3. The chain uses TRBV28 and TRBJ2-7; D not resolved. V lost 3 bases and J 2 bases, leaving 8 bases between the germline ends. Germline V lookup: CDR1 MDHEN, CDR2 SYDVKM. This CDR3 is built from 13 residues. As DNA, the CDR3 is TGTGCCAGCAGTTTGGCCGTACCCTACGAGCAGTACTTC. Its translation: CASSLAVPYEQYF. The full variable domain, with the rest looked up from reference TRBV28 and TRBJ2-7, is DVKVTQSSRYLVKRTGEKVFLECVQDMDHENMFWYRQDPGLGLRLIYFSYDVKMKEKGDIPEGYSVSREKKERFSLILESASTNQTSMYLCASSLAVPYEQYFGPGTRLTVT.

This clone was counted once. V usage is TRBV7-3 and J usage is TRBJ2-1, with a possible D match to TRBD1 (5 bases). CDR3 length equals 14 residues. Trimming shortened V by 2 bases and J by 9 bases, and 14 bases separated the two germline ends. Germline CDR1 reads SGHTA; CDR2 reads FQGTGA. In DNA, the CDR3 is TGTGCCAGCAGCTTATCCGACACAGGCGGTGAGCAGTTCTTC. The encoded protein is CASSLSDTGGEQFF.

The gene calls are TRBV7-2 and TRBJ1-3; 11 bases match TRBD1. CDR1 and CDR2 (germline): SGHTA, FQGNSA. This CDR3 spans 18 amino acids. J was trimmed by 3 bases and V by 1 base; bases with no gene match: 8. The CDR3 bases are TGTGCCAGCAGCTTAGACATCTCCGGGACAGGGGGTGGAAACACCATATATTTT. Its protein is CASSLDISGTGGGNTIYF.

The rearrangement links TRBV7-9 to TRBJ2-5; D gene uncertain. Germline V lookup: CDR1 SEHNR, CDR2 FQNEAQ (reference sequence). This CDR3 region has 13 residues. The V gene lost 6 bases and the J gene lost 5 bases, with 13 bases spanning the gap. The CDR3 DNA reads TGTGCCAGCAGGGTAGAAGTGGAGGAGACCCAGTACTTC. Translating gives CASRVEVEETQYF.

This chain connects TRBV11-2 to TRBJ2-7; perhaps TRBD1 as D (6 bases). Germline V gene lookup returns CDR1 SGHAT and CDR2 FQNNGV. V was trimmed by 4 bases and J by 0 bases, leaving 25 bases between them. The CDR3 has 19 amino acids. In DNA form, the CDR3 reads TGTGCCAGCAGCTCAAAAATACTAGACAGGCGAAGAAGCTCCTACGAGCAGTACTTC. This encodes CASSSKILDRRRSSYEQYF.

This chain uses TRBV18 with TRBJ2-7, with 7 bases identical to TRBD2. The V segment lost 1 base and the J segment 5 bases; nucleotides outside the gene matches: 2. The germline V gene encodes CDR1 KGHSH and CDR2 LQKENI. The CDR3 sequence is 13 residues long. The DNA for the CDR3 is TGTGCCAGCTCACCACTAAGCGGGGACGAGCAGTACTTC. Translating it yields CASSPLSGDEQYF.

The chain carries TRBV28 and TRBJ2-2; D not resolved. Germline V lookup: CDR1 MDHEN, CDR2 SYDVKM. Trimming removed 5 bases at V and 6 bases at J, with 10 bases between. The CDR3 consists of 13 residues. The CDR3 sequence is CASSPGLSGELFF. For the CDR3, the DNA is TGTGCCAGCAGTCCGGGCTTGTCCGGGGAGCTGTTTTTT.

The chain uses TRBV4-2 and TRBJ2-7, with TRBD1 identical over 9 bases. The germline gives CDR1 LGHNA, CDR2 YNFKEQ. The CDR3 totals 17 residues. The junction had 10 bases not matched to a gene; V was cut back by 2 bases and J by 2 bases. In DNA form, the CDR3 reads TGTGCCAGCAGCCAATTATCGGGACAGGGTAAAACCTACGAGCAGTACTTC. Encoded protein: CASSQLSGQGKTYEQYF.

The rearrangement links TRBV6-6 to TRBJ2-3; tentatively, D is TRBD2 (6 bases). Germline-derived CDR1 and CDR2 are MNHNY and SVGAGI (reference sequence). The CDR3 extends over 15 amino acids. The V end was cut by 4 bases, the J end by 3 bases, with 14 bases between. This CDR3 is CASSSAGGPTDTQYF. The DNA for the CDR3 is TGTGCCAGCAGTTCGGCTGGAGGGCCAACAGATACGCAGTATTTT.

The chain has TRBV15 and TRBJ1-3; unclear D gene. This CDR3 has 14 amino acids. Deletions cut 5 bases from V and 2 bases from J, with 10 bases between. CDR1 and CDR2 from the germline V gene are LNHNV and YYDKDF (reference sequence). The CDR3 loop reads CATSSISTGNTIYF. The DNA for the CDR3 is TGTGCCACCAGCTCTATCAGTACTGGAAACACCATATATTTT.

For the CDR3, the DNA is TGCGCCAGCAGCTTGGCAGCCGGGGAGAGGGCTACTACCCTCCACTTT. It encodes CASSLAAGERATTLHF. This rearrangement joins TRBV5-1 to TRBJ1-6, with D hard to call. Germline V CDR1 and CDR2: SGHRS, YFSETQ. Trimming shortened V by 0 bases and J by 14 bases, and 21 bases separated the two germline ends. This CDR3 region has 16 residues.